Listed below are T cell receptor beta chains from one sample, sequenced in a study of shared clonotypes between healthy human individuals. Clones were sequenced by immunoSEQ multiplex PCR, and TCRdb holds only the in-frame ones, with some missing. In the table there are roughly 2.6 million clones, approximately 92% of which are singletons. Sequencing used naive CD4+ T cells sorted from blood. The source is a young man in good health. Each CDR3 is given with its conserved first and last residue. The D gene is left open where the match is weak. Clone size, where shown, is once, few, many, or a class for clones that have expanded.

j_call: TRBJ2-2; clone_size: NA; v_call: TRBV27; d_call: NA; cdr3_aa: CASSLWTANTGELFF; cdr3_nt: TGTGCCAGCAGTTTATGGACAGCGAACACCGGGGAGCTGTTTTTT
j_call: TRBJ2-2; clone_size: NA; v_call: TRBV30; d_call: NA; cdr3_aa: CAWSFWGANTGELFF; cdr3_nt: TGTGCCTGGAGCTTCTGGGGCGCGAACACCGGGGAGCTGTTTTTT
j_call: TRBJ2-3; clone_size: NA; v_call: TRBV2; d_call: NA; cdr3_aa: CASSVMAGSTDTQYF; cdr3_nt: TGTGCCAGCAGTGTTATGGCGGGGAGCACAGATACGCAGTATTTT
j_call: TRBJ2-5; clone_size: NA; v_call: TRBV7-2; d_call: NA; cdr3_aa: CASSLSGETQYF; cdr3_nt: TGTGCCAGCAGCTTAAGCGGAGAGACCCAGTACTTC
j_call: TRBJ2-3; clone_size: NA; v_call: TRBV7-2; d_call: NA; cdr3_aa: CASRRLGGPFTDTQYF; cdr3_nt: TGTGCCAGCAGGCGACTAGGGGGGCCCTTCACAGATACGCAGTATTTT
j_call: TRBJ2-5; clone_size: NA; v_call: TRBV5-1; d_call: NA; cdr3_aa: CASSPRDGLQETQYF; cdr3_nt: TGCGCCAGCAGCCCCCGGGACGGCCTCCAAGAGACCCAGTACTTC
j_call: TRBJ1-4; clone_size: NA; v_call: TRBV30; d_call: NA; cdr3_aa: CAWQLSGELFF; cdr3_nt: TGTGCCTGGCAACTCTCGGGGGAACTGTTTTTT
j_call: TRBJ2-5; clone_size: once; v_call: TRBV28; d_call: NA; cdr3_aa: CASSLLTGLETQYF; cdr3_nt: TGTGCCAGCAGTCTATTAACAGGGCTGGAGACCCAGTACTTC
j_call: TRBJ2-2; clone_size: NA; v_call: TRBV6-5; d_call: NA; cdr3_aa: CASSLPAGELFF; cdr3_nt: TGTGCCAGCAGCCTCCCGGCCGGGGAGCTGTTTTTT
j_call: TRBJ1-5; clone_size: NA; v_call: TRBV4-1; d_call: NA; cdr3_aa: CASSLDRLPRPQHF; cdr3_nt: TGCGCCAGCAGTCTCGACAGGCTCCCTCGGCCCCAGCATTTT
j_call: TRBJ2-2; clone_size: NA; v_call: TRBV11-3; d_call: NA; cdr3_aa: CASSFPTGELFF; cdr3_nt: TGTGCCAGCAGCTTTCCCACCGGGGAGCTGTTTTTT
j_call: TRBJ2-3; clone_size: NA; v_call: TRBV5-4; d_call: NA; cdr3_aa: CASSPGAGWTDTQYF; cdr3_nt: TGTGCCAGCAGCCCAGGTGCGGGATGGACAGATACGCAGTATTTT
j_call: TRBJ2-1; clone_size: once; v_call: TRBV19; d_call: NA; cdr3_aa: CASRKGSLVNEQFF; cdr3_nt: TGTGCCAGCCGGAAGGGGTCATTAGTCAATGAGCAGTTCTTC
j_call: TRBJ2-2; clone_size: NA; v_call: TRBV27; d_call: NA; cdr3_aa: CASSSGQDTGELFF; cdr3_nt: TGTGCCAGCAGTTCCGGACAAGACACCGGGGAGCTGTTTTTT
j_call: TRBJ1-2; clone_size: NA; v_call: TRBV11-2; d_call: NA; cdr3_aa: CASSFSQGPGLLGYTF; cdr3_nt: TGTGCCAGCAGCTTTAGCCAGGGCCCAGGTCTATTAGGCTACACCTTC
j_call: TRBJ2-3; clone_size: NA; v_call: TRBV5-4; d_call: TRBD1; cdr3_aa: CASSMKDRGGTDTQYF; cdr3_nt: TGTGCCAGCAGCATGAAGGACAGGGGGGGAACAGATACGCAGTATTTT
j_call: TRBJ1-4; clone_size: NA; v_call: TRBV2; d_call: NA; cdr3_aa: CASSEAGAVNEKLFF; cdr3_nt: TGTGCCAGCAGTGAGGCAGGGGCCGTTAATGAAAAACTGTTTTTT
j_call: TRBJ2-7; clone_size: NA; v_call: TRBV11-2; d_call: NA; cdr3_aa: CASSDDYGGQYF; cdr3_nt: TGTGCCAGCAGTGACGACTATGGAGGGCAGTACTTC
j_call: TRBJ2-5; clone_size: NA; v_call: TRBV7-2; d_call: TRBD2; cdr3_aa: CASRESGGQETQYF; cdr3_nt: TGTGCCAGCAGAGAAAGCGGGGGGCAGGAGACCCAGTACTTC
j_call: TRBJ2-3; clone_size: NA; v_call: TRBV5-3; d_call: NA; cdr3_aa: CARSLAGAEGSTDTQYF; cdr3_nt: TGTGCCAGAAGCTTGGCTGGGGCGGAGGGTAGCACAGATACGCAGTATTTT
j_call: TRBJ2-1; clone_size: NA; v_call: TRBV5-1; d_call: NA; cdr3_aa: CASSFSGNEQFF; cdr3_nt: TGCGCCAGCAGCTTTAGCGGAAATGAGCAGTTCTTC
j_call: TRBJ1-2; clone_size: NA; v_call: TRBV9; d_call: NA; cdr3_aa: CASSGAGEASYGYTF; cdr3_nt: TGTGCCAGCAGCGGAGCAGGGGAAGCTAGCTATGGCTACACCTTC
j_call: TRBJ2-5; clone_size: NA; v_call: TRBV18; d_call: TRBD2; cdr3_aa: CASSPLAGAETQYF; cdr3_nt: TGTGCCAGCTCACCCCTAGCGGGGGCAGAGACCCAGTACTTC
j_call: TRBJ1-5; clone_size: NA; v_call: TRBV18; d_call: NA; cdr3_aa: CASSGRVGNQPQHF; cdr3_nt: TGTGCCAGCTCAGGGAGAGTGGGCAATCAGCCCCAGCATTTT
j_call: TRBJ2-3; clone_size: NA; v_call: TRBV5-6; d_call: TRBD2; cdr3_aa: CASSLAGLVTDTQYF; cdr3_nt: TGTGCCAGCAGCTTGGCGGGACTAGTAACCGATACGCAGTATTTT
j_call: TRBJ2-3; clone_size: NA; v_call: TRBV28; d_call: TRBD1; cdr3_aa: CASSSSGTESTDTQYF; cdr3_nt: TGTGCCAGCAGTTCGTCCGGGACAGAAAGCACAGATACGCAGTATTTT
j_call: TRBJ2-1; clone_size: NA; v_call: TRBV11-3; d_call: NA; cdr3_aa: CASSLDRGNEQFF; cdr3_nt: TGTGCCAGCAGCTTAGATAGGGGAAATGAGCAGTTCTTC
j_call: TRBJ2-3; clone_size: NA; v_call: TRBV5-1; d_call: NA; cdr3_aa: CASSYRAGTDTQYF; cdr3_nt: TGCGCCAGCAGCTACCGAGCAGGCACAGATACGCAGTATTTT
j_call: TRBJ2-7; clone_size: NA; v_call: TRBV5-1; d_call: TRBD1; cdr3_aa: CASSSTGGYEQYF; cdr3_nt: TGCGCCAGCAGCTCTACAGGGGGCTACGAGCAGTACTTC
j_call: TRBJ2-3; clone_size: NA; v_call: TRBV11-2; d_call: NA; cdr3_aa: CASSLGVSADTQYF; cdr3_nt: TGTGCCAGCAGCTTAGGTGTCTCGGCAGATACGCAGTATTTT
j_call: TRBJ2-7; clone_size: NA; v_call: TRBV10-3; d_call: TRBD2; cdr3_aa: CAISGGLAGGRYEQYF; cdr3_nt: TGTGCCATCAGTGGCGGACTAGCGGGGGGGCGCTACGAGCAGTACTTC
j_call: TRBJ1-3; clone_size: NA; v_call: TRBV9; d_call: TRBD1; cdr3_aa: CASSSRDRGSGNTIYF; cdr3_nt: TGTGCCAGCAGCTCCCGGGACAGGGGCTCTGGAAACACCATATATTTT
j_call: TRBJ1-1; clone_size: few; v_call: TRBV7-2; d_call: TRBD1; cdr3_aa: CASSLTGGITEAFF; cdr3_nt: TGTGCCAGCAGCTTGACAGGGGGAATCACTGAAGCTTTCTTT
j_call: TRBJ1-5; clone_size: NA; v_call: TRBV19; d_call: NA; cdr3_aa: CASSITVNSNQPQHF; cdr3_nt: TGTGCCAGTAGTATAACAGTTAATAGCAATCAGCCCCAGCATTTT
j_call: TRBJ2-4; clone_size: NA; v_call: TRBV11-2; d_call: TRBD2; cdr3_aa: CASSLGLAGGGRNIQYF; cdr3_nt: TGTGCCAGCAGCCTCGGACTAGCGGGAGGGGGCCGAAACATTCAGTACTTC
j_call: TRBJ2-4; clone_size: NA; v_call: TRBV5-1; d_call: TRBD1; cdr3_aa: CASSRGQTNIQYF; cdr3_nt: TGCGCCAGCAGCCGGGGACAGACGAACATTCAGTACTTC